The 7 T cell receptor beta chains in this list originate from one sample, sequenced in a study of T cell repertoires in cytomegalovirus infection. One entry per CDR3 protein, called by TCRdb with MiXCR from the reads. Among hundreds of thousands of distinct CDR3 sequences listed, about 24% were seen once. Sequencing input: CD8+ T cells from PBMCs. Receptor source: a human donor in good health (CMV status not recorded). Some clones in this sample may be carry-over from other donors' samples.

This clonotype was detected many times. This chain links TRBV24-1 with TRBJ1-5; D gene uncertain. In germline, CDR1 is KGHDR, CDR2 SFDVKD. Trimming cost V 4 bases and J 1 base, with 13 bases left between them. CDR3 length: 16 residues. For the CDR3, the DNA is TGTGCCACCAGTGACAGCTTGACACCGAGCAATCAGCCCCAGCATTTT. Residues: CATSDSLTPSNQPQHF.

This clonotype has ten or more counts. The chain employs TRBV11-3 and TRBJ2-2, with 8 bases lining up with TRBD2. The CDR3 is 16 amino acids. After removal of 4 bases from V and 4 bases from J, the junction contained 8 bases not matched to a gene. CDR1 is SGHNT, CDR2 YENEEA, per germline. The CDR3 coding sequence is TGTGCCAGCAGCTCTTTCGGGAGGGGAGCCACCGGGGAGCTGTTTTTT. This codes for CASSSFGRGATGELFF. Complete variable domain (other parts from reference TRBV11-3 and TRBJ2-2): EAGVVQSPRYKIIEKKQPVAFWCNPISGHNTLYWYLQNLGQGPELLIRYENEEAVDDSQLPKDRFSAERLKGVDSTLKIQPAELGDSAVYLCASSSFGRGATGELFFGEGSRLTVL.

The chain carries TRBV7-6 and TRBJ2-1; D not certain. Looked up from germline, CDR1 is SGHVS and CDR2 is FNYEAQ. Between the trimmed V and J ends, which lost 4 bases and 3 bases, there was a span of 16 bases. The CDR3 runs 16 residues. CDR3 protein: CASSSPGYGGYNEQFF. Here the CDR3 DNA reads TGTGCCAGCAGCTCCCCCGGCTATGGTGGCTACAATGAGCAGTTCTTC.

This clonotype occurred a few times. The genes are TRBV29-1 and TRBJ1-1; the D gene is possibly TRBD1 (6 bases). Per the germline V gene, CDR1 is SQVTM and CDR2 is ANQGSEA. This CDR3 has 11 amino acids. V was clipped by 0 bases and J by 11 bases, with 10 bases between them. The CDR3 loop reads CSVEDGGLAFF. In DNA, the CDR3 is TGCAGCGTTGAAGATGGGGGGCTCGCTTTCTTT.

The V and J genes are TRBV29-1 and TRBJ2-7; D not certain. The CDR3 length is 11 residues. V lost 6 bases, J lost 5 bases, and 11 bases lay in between. Germline V gene sequence: CDR1 SQVTM, CDR2 ANQGSEA. The CDR3 bases are TGCAGCGTGTTCATTGGCAACGAGCAGTACTTC. Its translation: CSVFIGNEQYF.

The chain links TRBV5-5 to TRBJ2-2; D is possibly TRBD1 (5 bases). Looked up from germline, CDR1 is SGHKS and CDR2 is YYEKEE (reference sequence). Trimming pared 6 bases from V and 4 bases from J, leaving 19 bases between. This CDR3 comprises 16 residues. The CDR3 DNA sequence: TGTGCCAGCAACCTAGGGGTTGCCCCGCTCACCGGGGAGCTGTTTTTT. Its protein product is CASNLGVAPLTGELFF.

This clonotype was found a few times. This chain links TRBV20-1 with TRBJ2-4; D is uncertain. The CDR3 extends over 13 amino acids. V lost 4 bases and J lost 0, with 7 bases in between. In germline, CDR1 is DFQATT, CDR2 SNEGSKA (reference sequence). CDR3 in DNA: TGCAGTGCTAAGGGTTTAGCCAAAAACATTCAGTACTTC. This translates into CSAKGLAKNIQYF.